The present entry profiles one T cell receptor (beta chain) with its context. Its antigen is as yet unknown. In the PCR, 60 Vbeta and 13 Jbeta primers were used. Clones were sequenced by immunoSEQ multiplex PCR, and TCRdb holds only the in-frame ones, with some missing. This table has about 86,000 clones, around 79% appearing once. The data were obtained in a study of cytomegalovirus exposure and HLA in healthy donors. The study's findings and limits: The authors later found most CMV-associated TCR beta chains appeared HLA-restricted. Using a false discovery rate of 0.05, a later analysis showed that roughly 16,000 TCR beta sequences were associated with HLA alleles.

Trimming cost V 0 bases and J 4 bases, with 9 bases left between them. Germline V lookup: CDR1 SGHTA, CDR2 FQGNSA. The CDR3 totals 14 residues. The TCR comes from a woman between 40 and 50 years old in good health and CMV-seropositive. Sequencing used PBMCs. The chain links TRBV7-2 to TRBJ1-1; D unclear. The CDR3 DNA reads TGTGCCAGCAGCTTAGCGGGAGGGCCCACTGAAGCTTTCTTT. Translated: CASSLAGGPTEAFF.